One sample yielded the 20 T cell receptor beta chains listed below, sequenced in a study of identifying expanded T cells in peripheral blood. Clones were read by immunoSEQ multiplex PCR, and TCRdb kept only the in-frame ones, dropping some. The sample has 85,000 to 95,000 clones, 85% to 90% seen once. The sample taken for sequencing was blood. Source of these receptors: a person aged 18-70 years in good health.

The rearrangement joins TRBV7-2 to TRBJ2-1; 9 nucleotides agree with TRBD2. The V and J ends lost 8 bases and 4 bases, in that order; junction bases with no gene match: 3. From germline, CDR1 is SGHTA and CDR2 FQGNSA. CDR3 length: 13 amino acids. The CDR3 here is CASRTSAYNEQFF. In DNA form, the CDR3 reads TGTGCCAGCCGGACTAGCGCTTACAATGAGCAGTTCTTC.

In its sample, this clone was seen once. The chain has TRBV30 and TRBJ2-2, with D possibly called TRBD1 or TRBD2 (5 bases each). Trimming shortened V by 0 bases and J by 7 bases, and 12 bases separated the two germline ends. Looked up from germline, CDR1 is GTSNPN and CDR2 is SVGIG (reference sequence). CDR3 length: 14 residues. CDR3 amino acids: CAWSVQSGRGELFF. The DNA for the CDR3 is TGTGCCTGGAGTGTACAATCGGGACGCGGGGAGCTGTTTTTT. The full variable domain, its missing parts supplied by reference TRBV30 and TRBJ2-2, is SQTIHQWPATLVQPVGSPLSLECTVEGTSNPNLYWYRQAAGRGLQLLFYSVGIGQISSEVPQNLSASRPQDRQFILSSKKLLLSDSGFYLCAWSVQSGRGELFFGEGSRLTVL.

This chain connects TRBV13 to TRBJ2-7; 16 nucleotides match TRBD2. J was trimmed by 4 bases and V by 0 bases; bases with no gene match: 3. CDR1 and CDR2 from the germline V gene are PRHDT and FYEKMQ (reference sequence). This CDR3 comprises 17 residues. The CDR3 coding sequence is TGTGCCAGCAGCTTAGGAAAGGGACTAGCGGGAGGGTACGAGCAGTACTTC. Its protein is CASSLGKGLAGGYEQYF.

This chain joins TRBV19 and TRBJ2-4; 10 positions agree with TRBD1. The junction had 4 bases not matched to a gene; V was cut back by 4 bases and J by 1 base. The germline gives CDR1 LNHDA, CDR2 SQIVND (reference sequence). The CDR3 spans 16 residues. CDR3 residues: CASSTGTGDAKNIQYF. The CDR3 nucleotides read TGTGCCAGTAGTACCGGGACAGGGGATGCCAAAAACATTCAGTACTTC.

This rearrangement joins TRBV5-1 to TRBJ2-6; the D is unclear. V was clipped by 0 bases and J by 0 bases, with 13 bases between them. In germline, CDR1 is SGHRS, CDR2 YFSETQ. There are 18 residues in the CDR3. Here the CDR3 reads CASSLETSDPSGANVLTF. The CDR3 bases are TGCGCCAGCAGCTTGGAGACGTCTGACCCCTCTGGGGCCAACGTCCTGACTTTC.

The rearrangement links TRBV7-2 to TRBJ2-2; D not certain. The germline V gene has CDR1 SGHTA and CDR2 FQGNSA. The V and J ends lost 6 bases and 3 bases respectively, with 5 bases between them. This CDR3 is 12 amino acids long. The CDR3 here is CASRFDTGELFF. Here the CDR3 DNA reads TGTGCCAGCAGATTCGACACCGGGGAGCTGTTTTTT.

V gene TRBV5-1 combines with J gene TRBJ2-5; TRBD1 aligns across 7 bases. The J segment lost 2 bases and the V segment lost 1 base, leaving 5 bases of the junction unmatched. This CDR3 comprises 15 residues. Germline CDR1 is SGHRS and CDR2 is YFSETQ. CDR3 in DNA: TGCGCCAGCAGCTTGTCGACAGGGTATCAAGAGACCCAGTACTTC. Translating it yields CASSLSTGYQETQYF.

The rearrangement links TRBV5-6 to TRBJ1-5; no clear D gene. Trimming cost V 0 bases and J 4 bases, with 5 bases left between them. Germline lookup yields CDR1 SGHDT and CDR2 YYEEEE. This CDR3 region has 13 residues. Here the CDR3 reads CASSLEQNQPQHF. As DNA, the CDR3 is TGTGCCAGCAGCTTGGAACAGAATCAGCCCCAGCATTTT.

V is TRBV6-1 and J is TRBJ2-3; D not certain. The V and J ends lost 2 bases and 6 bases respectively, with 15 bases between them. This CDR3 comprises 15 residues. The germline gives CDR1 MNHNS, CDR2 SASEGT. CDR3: CASSEPSRPRDTQYF. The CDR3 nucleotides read TGTGCCAGCAGTGAACCGTCCCGTCCGCGGGATACGCAGTATTTT.

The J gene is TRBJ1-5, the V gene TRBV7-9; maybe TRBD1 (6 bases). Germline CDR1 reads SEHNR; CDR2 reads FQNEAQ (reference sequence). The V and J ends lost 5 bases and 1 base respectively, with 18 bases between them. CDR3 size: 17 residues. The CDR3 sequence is CASSKQGSWTSNQPQHF. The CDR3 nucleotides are TGTGCCAGCAGCAAACAGGGTTCCTGGACAAGCAATCAGCCCCAGCATTTT.

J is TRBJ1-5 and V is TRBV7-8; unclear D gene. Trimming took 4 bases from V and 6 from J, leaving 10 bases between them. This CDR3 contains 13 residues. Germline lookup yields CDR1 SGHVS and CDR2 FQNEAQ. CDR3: CASSSGSIQPQHF. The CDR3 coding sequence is TGTGCCAGCAGCTCCGGGTCCATTCAGCCCCAGCATTTT.

The CDR3 nucleotides are TGTGCCAGCAGTTTAGAGGGGGGGATTTACGAGCAGTACTTC. Translating it yields CASSLEGGIYEQYF. The chain joins TRBV28 to TRBJ2-7; tentatively, D is TRBD2 (7 bases). Germline loops: CDR1 MDHEN, CDR2 SYDVKM. V lost 2 bases, J lost 4 bases, and 12 bases lay in between. The CDR3 has 14 residues.

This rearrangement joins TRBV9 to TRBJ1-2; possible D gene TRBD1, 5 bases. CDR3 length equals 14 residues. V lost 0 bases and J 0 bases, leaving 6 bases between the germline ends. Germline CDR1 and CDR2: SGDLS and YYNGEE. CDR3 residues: CASSVGGTNYGYTF. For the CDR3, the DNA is TGTGCCAGCAGCGTAGGGGGGACTAACTATGGCTACACCTTC.

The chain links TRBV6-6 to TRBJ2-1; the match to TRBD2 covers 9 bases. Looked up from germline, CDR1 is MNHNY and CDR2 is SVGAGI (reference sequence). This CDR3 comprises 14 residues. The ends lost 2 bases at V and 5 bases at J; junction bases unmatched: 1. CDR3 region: CASSYAGGNNEQFF. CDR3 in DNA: TGTGCCAGCAGTTACGCGGGGGGGAACAATGAGCAGTTCTTC.

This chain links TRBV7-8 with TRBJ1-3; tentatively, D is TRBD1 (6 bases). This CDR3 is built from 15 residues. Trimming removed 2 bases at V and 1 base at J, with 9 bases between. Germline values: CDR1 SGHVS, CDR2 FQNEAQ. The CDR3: CASSLTTGSGNTIYF. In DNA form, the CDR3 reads TGTGCCAGCAGCTTAACAACAGGGTCTGGAAACACCATATATTTT.

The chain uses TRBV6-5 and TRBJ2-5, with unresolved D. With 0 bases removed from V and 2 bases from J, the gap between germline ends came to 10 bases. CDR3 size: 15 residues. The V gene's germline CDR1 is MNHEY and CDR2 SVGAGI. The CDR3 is CASSYSGRNQETQYF. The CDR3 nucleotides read TGTGCCAGCAGTTACTCAGGGCGGAATCAAGAGACCCAGTACTTC.

The CDR3 DNA sequence: TGCGCCAGCAGCTTAAATACAGGGTCAATGTTCGAGCAGTACTTC. It yields the protein CASSLNTGSMFEQYF. The chain couples TRBV5-1 to TRBJ2-7; D perhaps matches TRBD1 (6 bases). The CDR3 has 15 amino acids. Germline V gene data show CDR1 as SGHRS and CDR2 as YFSETQ. The germline V and J ends were trimmed by 2 bases and 6 bases, with 18 bases remaining between them.

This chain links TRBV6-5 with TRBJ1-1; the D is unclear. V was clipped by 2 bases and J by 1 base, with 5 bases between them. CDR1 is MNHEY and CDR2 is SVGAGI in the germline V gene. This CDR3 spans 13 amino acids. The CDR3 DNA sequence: TGTGCCAGCAGTTACACCGCGAACACTGAAGCTTTCTTT. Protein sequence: CASSYTANTEAFF.

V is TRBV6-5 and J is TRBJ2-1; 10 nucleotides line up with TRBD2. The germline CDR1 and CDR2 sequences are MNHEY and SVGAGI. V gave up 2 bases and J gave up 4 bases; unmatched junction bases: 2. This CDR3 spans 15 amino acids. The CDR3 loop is CASSYATSGYNEQFF. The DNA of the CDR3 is TGTGCCAGCAGTTACGCGACTAGCGGGTACAATGAGCAGTTCTTC.

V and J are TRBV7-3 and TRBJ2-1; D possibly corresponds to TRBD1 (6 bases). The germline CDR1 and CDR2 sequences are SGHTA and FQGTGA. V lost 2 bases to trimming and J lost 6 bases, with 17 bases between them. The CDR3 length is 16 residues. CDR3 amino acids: CASSLRPLEGGNEQFF. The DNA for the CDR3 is TGTGCCAGCAGCTTACGACCTTTAGAAGGGGGCAATGAGCAGTTCTTC.